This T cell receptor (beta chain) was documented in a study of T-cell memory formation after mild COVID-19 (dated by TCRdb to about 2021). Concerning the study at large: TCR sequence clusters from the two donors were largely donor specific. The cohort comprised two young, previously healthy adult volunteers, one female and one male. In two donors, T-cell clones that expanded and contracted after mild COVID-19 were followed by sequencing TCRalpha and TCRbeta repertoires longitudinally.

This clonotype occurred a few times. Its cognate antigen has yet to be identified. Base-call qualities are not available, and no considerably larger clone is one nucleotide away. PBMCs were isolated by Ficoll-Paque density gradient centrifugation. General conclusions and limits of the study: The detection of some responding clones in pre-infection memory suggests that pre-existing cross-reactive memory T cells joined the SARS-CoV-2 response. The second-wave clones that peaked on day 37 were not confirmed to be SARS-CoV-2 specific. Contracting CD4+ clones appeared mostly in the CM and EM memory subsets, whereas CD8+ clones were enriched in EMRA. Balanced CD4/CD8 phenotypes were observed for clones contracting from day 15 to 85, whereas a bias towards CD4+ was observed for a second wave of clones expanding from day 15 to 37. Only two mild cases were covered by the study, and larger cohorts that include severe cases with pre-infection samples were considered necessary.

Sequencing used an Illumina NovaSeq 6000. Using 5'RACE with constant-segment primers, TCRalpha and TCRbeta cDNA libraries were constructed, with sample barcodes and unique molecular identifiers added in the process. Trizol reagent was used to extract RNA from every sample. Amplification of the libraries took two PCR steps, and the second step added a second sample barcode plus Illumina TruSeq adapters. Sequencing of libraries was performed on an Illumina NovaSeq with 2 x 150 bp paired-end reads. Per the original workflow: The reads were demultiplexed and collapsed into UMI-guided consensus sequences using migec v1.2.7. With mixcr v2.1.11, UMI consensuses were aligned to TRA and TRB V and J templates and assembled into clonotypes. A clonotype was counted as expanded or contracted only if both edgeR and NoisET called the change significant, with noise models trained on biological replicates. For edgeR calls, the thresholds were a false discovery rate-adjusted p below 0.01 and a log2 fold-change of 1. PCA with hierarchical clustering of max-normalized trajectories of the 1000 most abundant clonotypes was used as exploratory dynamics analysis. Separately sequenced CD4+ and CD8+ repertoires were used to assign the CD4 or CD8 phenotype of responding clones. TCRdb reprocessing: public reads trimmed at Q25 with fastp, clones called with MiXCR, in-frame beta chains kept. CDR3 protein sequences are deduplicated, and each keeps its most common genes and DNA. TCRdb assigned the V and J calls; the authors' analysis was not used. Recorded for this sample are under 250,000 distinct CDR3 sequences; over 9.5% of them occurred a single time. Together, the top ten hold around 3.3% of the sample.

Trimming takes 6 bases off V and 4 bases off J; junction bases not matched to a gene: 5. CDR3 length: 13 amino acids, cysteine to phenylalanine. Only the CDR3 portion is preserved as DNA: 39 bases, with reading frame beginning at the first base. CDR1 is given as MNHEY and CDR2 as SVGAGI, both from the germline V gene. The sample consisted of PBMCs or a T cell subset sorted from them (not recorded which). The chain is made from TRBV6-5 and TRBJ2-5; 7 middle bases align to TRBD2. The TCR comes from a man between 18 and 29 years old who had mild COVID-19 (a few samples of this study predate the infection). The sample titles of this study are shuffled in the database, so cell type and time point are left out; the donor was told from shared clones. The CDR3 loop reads CASSQPGGETQYF. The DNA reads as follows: TGTGCCAGCAGCCAACCGGGGGGAGAGACCCAGTACTTC.